The clone carrying this T cell receptor beta chain was observed a handful of times. Its antigen is currently unknown. The sample comes from a study of post-analysis software for immune sequencing data. Study at large: Included among the disease courses, which were recorded for the cohort, were relapsing-remitting, secondary progressive and progressive-relapsing multiple sclerosis. General study points: Among multiple sclerosis patients, normalized Chao1 diversity was significantly below that of controls. Elevated frequency relative to controls characterized roughly five TRBV segments in patients, TRBV5-6, TRBV5-1 and TRBV20-1 among them. Samples sharing a preparation batch grouped tightly together when assessed by F measure.

CDR1 is MNHEY, CDR2 SVGAGI, per germline. The CDR3 consists of 16 residues. Unmatched junction bases numbered 8, after V lost 3 bases and J lost 5 bases. Presence of unique molecular identifiers characterized the TCR beta cDNA libraries. From around 1 to 10 million T cells, 450,000 to 550,000 cDNA molecules were obtained. One entry per CDR3 protein, called by TCRdb with MiXCR from the PCR reads. Of about 430,000 distinct CDR3 sequences listed, approximately 38% are singletons. The sequencing input was blood. This chain links TRBV6-5 with TRBJ2-5, with 11 nucleotides matching TRBD2. This sequence was found in a girl aged 2-10 years with multiple sclerosis. CDR3 DNA sequence: TGTGCCAGCAGTTATATGGTAGCGGGGGGGCGGGAGACCCAGTACTTC. Translated, it gives CASSYMVAGGRETQYF.